This TCR beta chain comes out of a study of shared clonotypes between healthy human individuals. General study points: Clonotypes shared by all four donors outscored non-shared clonotypes in generation probability.

With respect to this clone: Its antigen is as yet unknown. The same CDR3 also results from other DNA sequences found in this sample.

This CDR3 contains 11 residues. Trimming cost V 3 bases and J 3 bases, with 2 bases left between them. Germline loops: CDR1 MNHEY, CDR2 SVGAGI. The repertoire was sequenced with immunoSEQ multiplex PCR; TCRdb's copy has only in-frame clones and lacks some. The sample consists of roughly 2 million clones, approximately 95% of them appearing once. This clonotype was sampled from a young man in good health. The sample was naive CD4+ T cells sorted from blood. Subset in this sample: CD45RA+ positively selected. The chain has TRBV6-5 and TRBJ2-5; D gene ambiguous. This CDR3 is CASSYEETQYF. The CDR3 DNA follows: TGTGCCAGCAGTTATGAAGAGACCCAGTACTTC.